Given below is one T cell receptor beta chain in context. No antigen is known for it. The PCR made use of 60 Vbeta and 13 Jbeta primers. Sequencing was performed with immunoSEQ multiplex PCR; in TCRdb, only in-frame clones are kept and a portion is missing. The sample carries fewer than 200,000 clones, about 13% recorded once. This entry is derived from a study of cytomegalovirus exposure and HLA in healthy donors. General study findings and limits: As a later analysis revealed, most CMV-associated TCR beta chains appeared HLA-restricted. Investigators reported some 150 TCR beta chains as tied to cytomegalovirus. When the data were analyzed later, several of the most significant clusters appeared to be linked to common viral pathogens.

The V gene's germline CDR1 is MNHEY and CDR2 SMNVEV (reference sequence). This CDR3 spans 15 amino acids. The ends lost 3 bases at V and 2 bases at J; junction bases unmatched: 5. This chain uses TRBV27 with TRBJ2-3; TRBD2 matches at 7 bases. The source is a middle-aged man in good health and CMV-seropositive. Sequencing was done on a sample of PBMCs. The CDR3 protein is CASSLARGNTDTQYF. The CDR3 DNA is TGTGCCAGCAGTTTGGCGCGGGGGAACACAGATACGCAGTATTTT.